This TCR beta chain stems from a study of blood T cell repertoires in COVID-19. Looking at the study overall: Acute-phase and convalescent COVID-19 samples originated in the United States, Italy and Spain. Nucleic acid was either cDNA or gDNA, and it came from T cells, B-cell-depleted T cells, or PBMCs.

CDR1 and CDR2 (germline): KGHSH, LQKENI. J lost 5 bases, V lost 0 bases, and 6 bases had no gene match. The length of the CDR3 is 15 residues. The table came from immunoSEQ multiplex PCR; TCRdb's copy has only in-frame clones and leaves some out. The sample holds 100,000 to 150,000 clones, more than 70% seen once. The rearrangement joins TRBV18 to TRBJ2-5; the match to TRBD1 covers 7 bases. Sequencing was carried out using peripheral blood. This TCR was sampled from a man older than 75 with active or convalescent COVID-19. DNA of the CDR3: TGTGCCAGCTCACCACCCGGACAGGCAGGGGAGACCCAGTACTTC. Translated: CASSPPGQAGETQYF.